This TCR beta chain emerged from a study of T cell repertoires in cytomegalovirus infection (dated by TCRdb to the late 2010s). Turning to the overall study: Donor HLA type was relevant to the analysis, as public TCR beta signatures indicated carriage of CMV infection together with the matching HLA type.

Study-level results and caveats: Cumulative frequency of public TCR beta family members discriminated carriers of CMV infection plus the relevant HLA type in this cohort and an independent 352-donor cohort. In the ex vivo response, HLA-C-restricted CMV-specific TCR beta clonotypes were dominant, and in two of eight donors the single most frequent clonotype came from this HLA-C-restricted group.

For sequencing, an Illumina HiSeq 1500 was employed. Using fastp at Q25 and MiXCR, TCRdb reprocessed the public reads and kept productive beta chains. Every CDR3 protein is listed once, alongside the most common genes and DNA of its rows. Across this sample there are around 140,000 distinct CDR3 sequences, with approximately 5.9% seen only once. Approximately 19% of the sample goes to the ten largest clones. Details on this clonotype: This receptor's antigen is unknown. Base quality data are lacking; no much larger clone is found one base away.

The germline V gene (reference sequence) yields SEHNR for CDR1 and FQNEAQ for CDR2. Clipping removes 4 bases from V and 9 bases from J, with 13 as the unmatched junction base count. CDR3 length: 16 amino acids, cysteine to phenylalanine. The retained sequence is limited to the CDR3, 48 bases, with the frame set at the first base. Sequenced sample: PBMCs. This receptor was taken from a human donor in good health (CMV status not recorded). Some clones in this sample may be carry-over from other donors' samples. The chain uses TRBV7-9 and TRBJ2-1, and TRBD1 matches 9 of the central bases. CDR3 sequence: CASSSDGDRGLREQFF. Read as DNA, the sequence is TGTGCCAGCAGCTCAGACGGAGACAGGGGGTTACGTGAGCAGTTCTTC.